These 17 T cell receptor beta chains share one sample of origin, sequenced in a study of CD8 T cells in ankylosing spondylitis. TCRdb recomputed calls from the 5' RACE reads with MiXCR, one row per CDR3 protein. The repertoire consists of about 17,000 distinct CDR3 sequences, with roughly 8.2% occurring once and the leading ten covering 30% to 45%. The material sequenced was blood. These receptors all come from a male donor with ankylosing spondylitis or in good health (not recorded which).

This clonotype was recorded many times. The DNA for the CDR3 is TGTGCCAGCAGCCAACGGACAGGGGGCGAGCAGTTCTTC. Translated, it gives CASSQRTGGEQFF. V and J are TRBV7-2 and TRBJ2-1; TRBD1 agrees at 11 bases. Per germline, CDR1 SGHTA and CDR2 FQGNSA. This CDR3 region has 13 residues. J was trimmed by 10 bases and V by 5 bases; bases with no gene match: 4.

The chain employs TRBV7-6 and TRBJ2-1; 9 bases fit TRBD2. V shed 6 bases and J 3 bases; nucleotides not matched to a gene: 9. The CDR3 extends over 16 amino acids. The germline V gene has CDR1 SGHVS and CDR2 FNYEAQ. CDR3 DNA sequence: TGTGCCAGCAGACCATTAGCGGGGGAAAACTACAATGAGCAGTTCTTC. This codes for CASRPLAGENYNEQFF.

This clonotype is medium-sized. The chain carries TRBV7-7 and TRBJ2-1, with TRBD2 matching over 10 bases. With V trimmed by 2 bases and J by 9 bases, 7 bases remained unmatched. The germline CDR1 and CDR2 sequences are SSHAT and FNYEAQ (reference sequence). The CDR3 is 15 amino acids. The CDR3 DNA follows: TGTGCCAGCAGCTTATCTAGCGGGAGAACTAGTGAGCAGTTCTTC. It is translated as CASSLSSGRTSEQFF. Filled out from reference TRBV7-7 and TRBJ2-1, the complete variable domain reads GAGVSQSPRYKVTKRGQDVTLRCDPISSHATLYWYQQALGQGPEFLTYFNYEAQPDKSGLPSDRFSAERPEGSISTLTIQRTEQRDSAMYRCASSLSSGRTSEQFFGPGTRLTVL.

This clonotype was counted ten times or more. The V call is TRBV24-1, the J call TRBJ2-1; 13 bases are shared with TRBD2. Germline V lookup: CDR1 KGHDR, CDR2 SFDVKD. Unmatched junction bases numbered 3, after V lost 5 bases and J lost 6 bases. CDR3 length: 15 amino acids. Here the CDR3 reads CATSGWTSGSNEQFF. CDR3 bases: TGTGCCACCAGTGGTTGGACTAGCGGGAGCAATGAGCAGTTCTTC.

The table lists this clonotype with many counts. This chain connects TRBV20-1 to TRBJ2-7, with TRBD2 as a possible D gene (6 bases). V shed 1 base and J shed 2 bases, with 15 bases lying between them. The CDR3 totals 15 residues. Germline CDR1 reads DFQATT; CDR2 reads SNEGSKA (reference sequence). The CDR3 here is CSARASAGSAYEQYF. CDR3 nucleotides: TGCAGTGCTAGAGCGTCGGCGGGGAGTGCCTACGAGCAGTACTTC.

The chain carries TRBV20-1 and TRBJ2-5; possibly TRBD2 for D (5 bases). Germline lookup yields CDR1 DFQATT and CDR2 SNEGSKA (reference sequence). V was pared by 5 bases and J by 7 bases, with 20 bases between. CDR3 length: 14 residues. Here the CDR3 reads CSALREPLFGTQYF. As DNA, the CDR3 is TGCAGTGCTTTACGGGAACCCTTATTTGGGACCCAGTACTTC.

In its sample, this clonotype was seen many times. The chain's CDR3 is CASSSPGQSEYEQYF. The CDR3, as DNA: TGTGCCAGCAGTTCCCCGGGACAGTCCGAGTACGAGCAGTACTTC. V gene TRBV28 combines with J gene TRBJ2-7, with TRBD1 matching 7 bases. The CDR3 runs to 15 residues. J lost 4 bases, V lost 4 bases, and 10 bases had no gene match. The germline gives CDR1 MDHEN, CDR2 SYDVKM.

At least ten counts were recorded for this clonotype. The J gene is TRBJ1-5, the V gene TRBV20-1; 12 bases fit TRBD1. The germline gives CDR1 DFQATT, CDR2 SNEGSKA (reference sequence). The CDR3 is made up of 16 amino acids. Unmatched junction bases numbered 6, after V lost 6 bases and J lost 0 bases. As DNA, the CDR3 is TGCAGTGCCACGGGACAGGGGGCGGGTAGCAATCAGCCCCAGCATTTT. It yields the protein CSATGQGAGSNQPQHF.

This clonotype was recorded a few times. The chain is built from TRBV6-6 and TRBJ2-7; 8 nucleotides match TRBD2. Germline CDR1 and CDR2: MNHNY and SVGAGI (reference sequence). The CDR3 runs to 13 residues. The V gene end was trimmed by 6 bases and the J gene end by 6 bases; junction bases not matched to a gene: 7. This CDR3 reads CASSPGTRSEQYV. CDR3 in DNA: TGTGCCAGCAGCCCCGGGACTAGGTCCGAGCAGTACGTC.

Only a few counts were recorded for this clonotype. The rearrangement uses TRBV20-1 and TRBJ2-1; 15 positions match TRBD2. V lost 5 bases to trimming and J lost 5 bases; unmatched junction nucleotides: 7. The germline V gene has CDR1 DFQATT and CDR2 SNEGSKA (reference sequence). This CDR3 has 16 amino acids. The chain's CDR3 is CSAPGLAGGPHNEQFF. The CDR3 DNA follows: TGCAGTGCTCCTGGACTAGCGGGAGGGCCCCACAATGAGCAGTTCTTC.

This clonotype has a count of ten or more. The chain combines TRBV11-2 with TRBJ2-5; D is ambiguous. Trimming pared 5 bases from V and 4 bases from J, leaving 14 bases between. This CDR3 comprises 14 residues. CDR1 is SGHAT and CDR2 is FQNNGV in the germline V gene. The CDR3 region is CASSPSSITETQYF. The CDR3 DNA follows: TGTGCCAGCAGCCCGAGCTCCATTACAGAGACCCAGTACTTC.

By share, this clonotype counts as medium-sized (0.01 to 0.1%). V is TRBV20-1 and J is TRBJ2-5; TRBD1 is a possible D gene (5 bases). Trimming removed 6 bases at V and 2 bases at J, with 13 bases between. The CDR3 consists of 13 residues. Germline CDR1 and CDR2: DFQATT and SNEGSKA (reference sequence). CDR3 sequence reads: CSAPRQIQETQYF. Here the CDR3 DNA reads TGCAGTGCCCCCCGACAGATACAAGAGACCCAGTACTTC.

The chain carries TRBV12-3 or TRBV12-4 and TRBJ2-2; 9 nucleotides agree with TRBD1. The CDR3 consists of 16 residues. J gave up 0 bases and V 3 bases, and 2 bases lay outside the gene matches. The CDR3 DNA follows: TGTGCCAGCAGTTTCGGACAGGGGACGAACACCGGGGAGCTGTTTTTT. Its translation: CASSFGQGTNTGELFF.

The table lists this clonotype with many counts. The chain joins TRBV9 to TRBJ2-2; D might be TRBD2 (5 bases). This CDR3 has 17 residues. V lost 0 bases and J 4 bases, leaving 16 bases between the germline ends. CDR1 and CDR2 (germline): SGDLS, YYNGEE. The CDR3 loop is CASSVAGPRAGTGELFF. The CDR3 DNA reads as TGTGCCAGCAGCGTAGCTGGCCCCCGCGCGGGCACCGGGGAGCTGTTTTTT.

The chain is built from TRBV28 and TRBJ1-2; D uncertain. The V end was cut by 7 bases, the J end by 4 bases, with 25 bases between. The CDR3 is made up of 17 amino acids. CDR1 MDHEN and CDR2 SYDVKM come from the germline V gene. CDR3 DNA sequence: TGTGCCAGCACCGTTTGGCGGTTAGAGGGAGCTGGCTATGGCTACACCTTC. It translates to CASTVWRLEGAGYGYTF.

In its sample, this clonotype was seen once. The chain recombines TRBV20-1 with TRBJ1-6; 7 bases match TRBD1. Germline CDR1 and CDR2: DFQATT and SNEGSKA (reference sequence). The CDR3 is 14 amino acids. V was pared by 3 bases and J by 7 bases, with 6 bases of the junction left unmatched. The CDR3 reads CSASAGQRNSPLHF. Written as DNA, the CDR3 is TGCAGTGCTAGCGCGGGACAGAGAAATTCACCCCTCCACTTT.

This clonotype has a count of ten or more. The chain combines TRBV28 with TRBJ2-5; 13 bases map to TRBD2. V lost 6 bases and J lost 4; bases outside the gene matches: 14. The V gene's germline CDR1 is MDHEN and CDR2 SYDVKM. The length of the CDR3 is 18 residues. DNA for the CDR3: TGTGCCAGCAGCCTAAGGACTAGCGGGAGAGGACCAAGAGAGACCCAGTACTTC. Translated, it gives CASSLRTSGRGPRETQYF.